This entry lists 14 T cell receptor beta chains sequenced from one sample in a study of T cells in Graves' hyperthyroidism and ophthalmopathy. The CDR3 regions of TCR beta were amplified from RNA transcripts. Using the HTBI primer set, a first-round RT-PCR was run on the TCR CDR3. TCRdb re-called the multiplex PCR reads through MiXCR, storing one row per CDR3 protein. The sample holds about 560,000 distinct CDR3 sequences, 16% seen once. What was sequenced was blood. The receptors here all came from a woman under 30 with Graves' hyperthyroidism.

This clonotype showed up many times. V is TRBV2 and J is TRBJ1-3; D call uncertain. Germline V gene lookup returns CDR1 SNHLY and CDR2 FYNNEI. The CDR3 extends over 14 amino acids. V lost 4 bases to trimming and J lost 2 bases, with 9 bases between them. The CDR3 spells CASSGGSTGNTIYF. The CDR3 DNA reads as TGTGCCAGCAGTGGAGGGTCTACTGGAAACACCATATATTTT.

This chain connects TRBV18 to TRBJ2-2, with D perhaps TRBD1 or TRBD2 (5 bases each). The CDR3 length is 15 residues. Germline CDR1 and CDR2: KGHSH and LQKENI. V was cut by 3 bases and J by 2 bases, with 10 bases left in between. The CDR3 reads CASSPPGPNTGELFF. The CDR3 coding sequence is TGTGCCAGCTCACCCCCGGGGCCTAACACCGGGGAGCTGTTTTTT.

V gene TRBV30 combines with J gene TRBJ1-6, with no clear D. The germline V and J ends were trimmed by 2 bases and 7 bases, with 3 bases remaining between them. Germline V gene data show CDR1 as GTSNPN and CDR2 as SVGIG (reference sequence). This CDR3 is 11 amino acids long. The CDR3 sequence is CAWSLNSPLHF. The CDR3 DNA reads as TGTGCCTGGAGTCTGAATTCACCCCTCCACTTT.

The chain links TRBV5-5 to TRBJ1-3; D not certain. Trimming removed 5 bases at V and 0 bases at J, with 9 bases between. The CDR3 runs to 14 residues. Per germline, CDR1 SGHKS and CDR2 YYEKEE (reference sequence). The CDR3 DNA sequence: TGTGCCAGCAGACGACTCTACTCTGGAAACACCATATATTTT. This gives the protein CASRRLYSGNTIYF.

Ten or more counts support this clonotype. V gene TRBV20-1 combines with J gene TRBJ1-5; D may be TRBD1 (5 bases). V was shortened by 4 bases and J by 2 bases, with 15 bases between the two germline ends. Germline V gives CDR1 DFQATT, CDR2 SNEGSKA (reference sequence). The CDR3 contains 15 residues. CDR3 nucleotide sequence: TGCAGTGCTAACACGCAGGGAAGCGGCAATCAGCCCCAGCATTTT. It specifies CSANTQGSGNQPQHF.

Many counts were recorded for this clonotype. CDR3 region: CASSPLAGGNEQFF. CDR3 DNA: TGTGCCAGCAGCCCACTAGCGGGGGGCAATGAGCAGTTCTTC. The genes are TRBV7-2 and TRBJ2-1; the match to TRBD2 covers 12 bases. J lost 6 bases, V lost 5 bases, and 2 bases had no gene match. Germline V gives CDR1 SGHTA, CDR2 FQGNSA. The CDR3 is made up of 14 amino acids.

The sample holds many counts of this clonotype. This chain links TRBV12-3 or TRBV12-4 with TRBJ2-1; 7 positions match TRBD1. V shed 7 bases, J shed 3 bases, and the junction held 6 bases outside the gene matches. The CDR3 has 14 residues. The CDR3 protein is CASTGTVLYNEQFF. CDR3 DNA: TGTGCCAGCACTGGGACAGTACTCTACAATGAGCAGTTCTTC.

CDR3 residues: CASSQEWTKGEKLFF. CDR3 nucleotide sequence: TGTGCCAGCAGCCAAGAATGGACAAAAGGTGAAAAACTGTTTTTT. This chain connects TRBV3-1 to TRBJ1-4, with D possibly TRBD1 on 5 matching bases. V lost 0 bases, J lost 7 bases, and 12 bases lay in between. The CDR3 totals 15 residues. Germline V gives CDR1 LGHDT, CDR2 YNNKEL (reference sequence).

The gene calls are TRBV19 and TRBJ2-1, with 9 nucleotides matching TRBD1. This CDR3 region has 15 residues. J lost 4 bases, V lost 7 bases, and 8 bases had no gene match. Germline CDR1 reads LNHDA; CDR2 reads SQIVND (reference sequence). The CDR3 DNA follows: TGTGCCAGTAAAACAGGGGGCCTATTTTACAATGAGCAGTTCTTC. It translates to CASKTGGLFYNEQFF.

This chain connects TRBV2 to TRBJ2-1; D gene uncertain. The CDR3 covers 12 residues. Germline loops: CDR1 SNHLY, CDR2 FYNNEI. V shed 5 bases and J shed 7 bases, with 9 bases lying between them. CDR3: CASSTPLNEQFF. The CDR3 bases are TGTGCCAGCAGTACGCCCCTAAATGAGCAGTTCTTC.

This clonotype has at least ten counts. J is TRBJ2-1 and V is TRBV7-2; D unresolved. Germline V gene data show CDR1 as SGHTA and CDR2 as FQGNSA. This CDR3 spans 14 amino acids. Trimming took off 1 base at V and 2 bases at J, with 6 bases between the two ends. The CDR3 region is CASSLGEAYNEQFF. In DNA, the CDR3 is TGTGCCAGCAGCTTAGGAGAAGCCTACAATGAGCAGTTCTTC.

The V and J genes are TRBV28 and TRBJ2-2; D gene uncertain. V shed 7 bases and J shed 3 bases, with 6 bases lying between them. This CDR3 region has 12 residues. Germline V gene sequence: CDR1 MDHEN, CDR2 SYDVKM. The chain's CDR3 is CASNDYTGELFF. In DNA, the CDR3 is TGTGCCAGCAACGACTACACCGGGGAGCTGTTTTTT.

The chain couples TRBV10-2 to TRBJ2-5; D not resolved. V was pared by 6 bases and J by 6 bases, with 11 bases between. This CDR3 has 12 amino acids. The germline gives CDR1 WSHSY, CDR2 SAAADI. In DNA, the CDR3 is TGCGCCAGCAGGGCCCCGGAGAAGACCCAGTACTTC. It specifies CASRAPEKTQYF.

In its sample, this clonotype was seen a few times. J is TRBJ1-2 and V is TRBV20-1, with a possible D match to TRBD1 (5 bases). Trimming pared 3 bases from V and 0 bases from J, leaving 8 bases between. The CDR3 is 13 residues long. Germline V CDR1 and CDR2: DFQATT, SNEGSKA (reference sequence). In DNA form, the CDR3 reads TGCAGTGCTAGTGAGACAGCTAACTATGGCTACACCTTC. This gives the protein CSASETANYGYTF.